The rows below give T cell receptor beta chains drawn from one sample of a study of shared clonotypes between healthy human individuals. Only in-frame clones appear in the TCRdb table, and some are missing; sequencing was by immunoSEQ multiplex PCR. The data contain about 960,000 clones, approximately 76% of them singletons. Sequenced: memory CD4+ T cells sorted from blood. The receptors come from a man aged 18-30 years in good health. The CDR3 runs from the conserved cysteine through the conserved F or W. Each record gives: CDR3 protein, J gene, V gene.

CDR3: CARSLISVPYEQYF
J: TRBJ2-7
V: TRBV5-3

CDR3: CASSPGLANNEQFF
J: TRBJ2-1
V: TRBV7-3

CDR3: CAISAETKNGELFF
J: TRBJ2-2
V: TRBV10-3

CDR3: CASSLRLENTEAFF
J: TRBJ1-1
V: TRBV7-2

CDR3: CASSLPMGRRNTEAFF
J: TRBJ1-1
V: TRBV28

CDR3: CASTERALSGNTIYF
J: TRBJ1-3
V: TRBV6-6

CDR3: CASADLETRTDTQYF
J: TRBJ2-3
V: TRBV4-1

CDR3: CASSVPGQGPPGYSPLHF
J: TRBJ1-6
V: TRBV6-4

CDR3: CASSEAGRLAGSYNEQFF
J: TRBJ2-1
V: TRBV10-1

CDR3: CASSGVIASYEQYF
J: TRBJ2-7
V: TRBV2

CDR3: CAGTSGTDTQYF
J: TRBJ2-3
V: TRBV6-6

CDR3: CAWIHDRGRIGELFF
J: TRBJ2-2
V: TRBV30

CDR3: CASSSLRTGSNQPQHF
J: TRBJ1-5
V: TRBV7-2

CDR3: CASSSRGEKLFF
J: TRBJ1-4
V: TRBV7-2

CDR3: CSVMLAGGPGNSYNEQFF
J: TRBJ2-1
V: TRBV29-1

CDR3: CATSRDRGDYEQYF
J: TRBJ2-7
V: TRBV15

CDR3: CATLLSGSSYNEQFF
J: TRBJ2-1
V: TRBV10-3

CDR3: CASSPRGEGPGELFF
J: TRBJ2-2
V: TRBV9

CDR3: CASSFLQGSTEAFF
J: TRBJ1-1
V: TRBV27

CDR3: CASSPSGANYGYTF
J: TRBJ1-2
V: TRBV7-9

CDR3: CASNPGRNYGYTF
J: TRBJ1-2
V: TRBV6-5

CDR3: CASTTGAERTDTQYF
J: TRBJ2-3
V: TRBV6-1

CDR3: CASSLYGKGEQFF
J: TRBJ2-1
V: TRBV11-2

CDR3: CASSLRPGDIEKLFF
J: TRBJ1-4
V: TRBV27

CDR3: CSVESRNYGYTF
J: TRBJ1-2
V: TRBV29-1

CDR3: CASSEAGTGTYGYTF
J: TRBJ1-2
V: TRBV19

CDR3: CASSPGRGNYGYTF
J: TRBJ1-2
V: TRBV18

CDR3: CASFGQEREKLFF
J: TRBJ1-4
V: TRBV28

CDR3: CASSLDSNGYTF
J: TRBJ1-2
V: TRBV5-4

CDR3: CASSQIGGTEAFF
J: TRBJ1-1
V: TRBV18

CDR3: CASSITRGLSPLHF
J: TRBJ1-6
V: TRBV19

CDR3: CASSRRDNQETQYF
J: TRBJ2-5
V: TRBV7-9

CDR3: CASSLVWRENIQYF
J: TRBJ2-4
V: TRBV19

CDR3: CASTPRWGVNYGYTF
J: TRBJ1-2
V: TRBV2

CDR3: CAISLDRAEAFF
J: TRBJ1-1
V: TRBV10-3

CDR3: CASSRVHEQYF
J: TRBJ2-7
V: TRBV5-4

CDR3: CATSRTSGGTREQYF
J: TRBJ2-7
V: TRBV15

CDR3: CASSVLFSSTDTQYF
J: TRBJ2-3
V: TRBV2

CDR3: CASSSTGGRYNEQFF
J: TRBJ2-1
V: TRBV5-1

CDR3: CSAGRGTGELFF
J: TRBJ2-2
V: TRBV29-1

CDR3: CASSQDPNYGYTF
J: TRBJ1-2
V: TRBV4-3

CDR3: CASSPSPIYGYTF
J: TRBJ1-2
V: TRBV7-2

CDR3: CASSLRRGARIFTDTQYF
J: TRBJ2-3
V: TRBV7-2

CDR3: CASRGAGDTQYF
J: TRBJ2-3
V: TRBV2

CDR3: CASSPRDLSGNTIYF
J: TRBJ1-3
V: TRBV19

CDR3: CASSRLAGVSTDTQYF
J: TRBJ2-3
V: TRBV4-3

CDR3: CASSRPGLAATDTQYF
J: TRBJ2-3
V: TRBV11-2

CDR3: CASSLVGQSYGYTF
J: TRBJ1-2
V: TRBV5-1

CDR3: CASSEGQGGNTIYF
J: TRBJ1-3
V: TRBV5-4

CDR3: CASSAGTGYREQYF
J: TRBJ2-7
V: TRBV27

CDR3: CASSVPGRQETQYF
J: TRBJ2-5
V: TRBV19

CDR3: CSVAGYPNSPLHF
J: TRBJ1-6
V: TRBV29-1

CDR3: CASSRNREGGYTF
J: TRBJ1-2
V: TRBV19

CDR3: CASSNPERAKTEAFF
J: TRBJ1-1
V: TRBV21-1

CDR3: CASSLAGRAQDTQYF
J: TRBJ2-3
V: TRBV7-2

CDR3: CASSLGSLAGQPQHF
J: TRBJ1-5
V: TRBV5-6

CDR3: CASSLGGNEKLFF
J: TRBJ1-4
V: TRBV28